These T cell receptor beta chains were read from a single sample in a study of T cell responses to AZD1222 COVID-19 vaccine. The method was immunoSEQ multiplex PCR; TCRdb's version includes in-frame clones alone and lacks a portion of them. This table has 99,000 or so clones, 75% to 90% appearing once. This sample comprised peripheral blood, obtained 28 days after the second AZD1222 dose. These receptors came from an adult who received the AZD1222 COVID-19 vaccine. Each CDR3 is given with its conserved first and last residue. A D gene is named only where the DNA matches it firmly. Some rows have no size entry. The others give once, few or many, or a class for an expanded clone.

>TRBV9|once|TRBD1|TRBJ1-1
TGTGCCAGCAGCGTAGGGCAGGGGGTGAACACTGAAGCTTTCTTT
CASSVGQGVNTEAFF
>TRBV27|few|.|TRBJ2-7
TGTGCCAGCAGTCTACGACCCTCAGGGAGAGCAGCCTACGAGCAGTACTTC
CASSLRPSGRAAYEQYF
>TRBV5-5|once|TRBD2|TRBJ2-7
TGTGCCAGCAGCTTACTCCAGGGAGGGGAGCAGTACTTC
CASSLLQGGEQYF
>TRBV28|.|.|TRBJ2-7
TGTGCCAGCACGATACCAGCTGGCGAGCAGTACTTC
CASTIPAGEQYF
>TRBV7-2|.|TRBD1|TRBJ1-5
TGTGCCAGCAGCCCCCAGGGGACAGGGGTTAATCAGCCCCAGCATTTT
CASSPQGTGVNQPQHF
>TRBV18|.|TRBD2|TRBJ2-3
TGTGCCAGCTGGGCCGGGACTAGGTCAGATACGCAGTATTTT
CASWAGTRSDTQYF
>TRBV11-2|once|TRBD1|TRBJ2-5
TGTGCCAGCAGCCCTTGGACAGGGGGTATGAAAGAGACCCAGTACTTC
CASSPWTGGMKETQYF
>TRBV10-1|.|.|TRBJ2-2
TGCGCCAGCAGCCCCCTTTTCAACACCGGGGAGCTGTTTTTT
CASSPLFNTGELFF
>TRBV7-7|.|.|TRBJ2-2
TGTGCCAGCAGCTTGGGGGACTGGGGCACCGGGGAGCTGTTTTTT
CASSLGDWGTGELFF
>TRBV7-2|.|.|TRBJ1-4
TGTGCCAGTAGAGCTGCCCCAACTAATGAAAAACTGTTTTTT
CASRAAPTNEKLFF
>TRBV5-1|.|TRBD2|TRBJ2-1
TGCGCCAGCAGTTATTCTCTAGCGGGAGGCCTTGAGCAGTTCTTC
CASSYSLAGGLEQFF
>TRBV29-1|.|TRBD1|TRBJ1-2
TGCAGCGTTATTAAGGGGGCCTATGGCTACACCTTC
CSVIKGAYGYTF
>TRBV7-2|.|TRBD1|TRBJ1-2
TGTGCCAGCAGCCCGGGACAGTTTAACTATGGCTACACCTTC
CASSPGQFNYGYTF
>TRBV11-2|.|.|TRBJ2-1
TGTGCCAGCAGCTCAATGACTGGGGGGCAGTTCTTC
CASSSMTGGQFF
>TRBV28|.|.|TRBJ2-5
TGTGCCAGCAGCATTGGGGGGTATGTGGAGGAGACCCAGTACTTC
CASSIGGYVEETQYF
>TRBV7-2|.|.|TRBJ2-3
TGTGCCAGCAGGGGGGCGGGGGCCGCTTTCGCAGATACGCAGTATTTT
CASRGAGAAFADTQYF
>TRBV5-8|once|TRBD2|TRBJ2-1
TGTGCCAGCAGCCTGGGCGGGGGGCCCTACAATGAGCAGTTCTTC
CASSLGGGPYNEQFF
>TRBV3-1/TRBV3-2|.|TRBD1|TRBJ2-5
TGTGCCAGCAGCCAAAGGGGGCGCTTAGAGACCCAGTACTTC
CASSQRGRLETQYF
>TRBV5-6|.|TRBD2|TRBJ2-1
TGTGCCAGCAGCTACCTAGCGGGGGAGCAGTTCTTC
CASSYLAGEQFF
>TRBV29-1|.|.|TRBJ1-5
TGCAGCGTTGCCCGTGACAAAAATCAGCCCCAGCATTTT
CSVARDKNQPQHF
>TRBV7-8|.|.|TRBJ2-3
TGTGCCAGCAGCTTAGGAAGTGTGGATACGCAGTATTTT
CASSLGSVDTQYF
>TRBV18|.|.|TRBJ1-5
TGTGCCAGCTCGCTCTCCGGGGGTAGCAATCAGCCCCAGCATTTT
CASSLSGGSNQPQHF
>TRBV30|.|.|TRBJ2-1
TGTGCCTGGAGGGCAAACGACTTGAATCTGGGGTCCTACAATGAGCAGTTCTTC
CAWRANDLNLGSYNEQFF
>TRBV4-2|.|.|TRBJ1-5
TGTGCCAGCAGCCAGCGCACAGGGTCGGGCAATCAGCCCCAGCATTTT
CASSQRTGSGNQPQHF
>TRBV23-1|.|.|TRBJ1-6
TGCGCCAGCAACGGGGCCGGGAGCTCCTATAATTCACCCCTCCACTTT
CASNGAGSSYNSPLHF
>TRBV19|.|TRBD1|TRBJ2-7
TGTGCCAGTAGTATACGGGGACAGGGCTACGAGCAGTACTTC
CASSIRGQGYEQYF
>TRBV14|.|TRBD2|TRBJ2-7
TGTGCCAGCAGCCCTGGGCTGCTTGCGGGAGGAACCGAGCAGTACTTC
CASSPGLLAGGTEQYF
>TRBV20-1|.|.|TRBJ2-4
TGCAGTGCTAGTAGGGGTGGAGGCATTCAGTACTTC
CSASRGGGIQYF
>TRBV5-6|.|.|TRBJ1-1
TGTGCCAGCAGCTTGGGTTCGGCCACTGAAGCTTTCTTT
CASSLGSATEAFF
>TRBV7-4|.|TRBD1|TRBJ2-2
TGTGCCAGCAGCTTAGGATTGTGGTCGTGGACAGGGGGCGGGGTGGACACCGGGGAGCTGTTTTTT
CASSLGLWSWTGGGVDTGELFF
>TRBV18|.|TRBD2|TRBJ2-3
TGTGCCAGCTCCTACACCGGCAGCGGGAGGCCAGATACGCAGTATTTT
CASSYTGSGRPDTQYF
>TRBV6-2/TRBV6-3|.|TRBD1|TRBJ2-7
TGTGCCAGCCGCCGGCAGGGGGTCTACGAGCAGTACTTC
CASRRQGVYEQYF
>TRBV13|few|.|TRBJ2-7
TGTGCCAGCAGCTTAGGCCTCGGGACTCCCATCTACGAGCAGTACTTC
CASSLGLGTPIYEQYF
>TRBV4-2|.|.|TRBJ1-3
TGTGCCAGCAGCCAAGATCGGACGTCTAAAAACACCATATATTTT
CASSQDRTSKNTIYF
>TRBV4-2|.|TRBD1|TRBJ1-4
TGTGCCAGCAGCCAAGACATTTTCGGGACAGGGGTCGAAAAACTGTTTTTT
CASSQDIFGTGVEKLFF
>TRBV5-1|once|TRBD1|TRBJ1-1
TGCGCCAGCAGCTCGAGGACAGGGGGTGCTGAAGCTTTCTTT
CASSSRTGGAEAFF
>TRBV29-1|.|.|TRBJ2-1
TGCAGCGTGAGAGCGCTGTACAATGAGCAGTTCTTC
CSVRALYNEQFF
>TRBV9|once|.|TRBJ1-1
TGTGCCAGCAGCGTAGTAGGGACCGAGGGCACTGAAGCTTTCTTT
CASSVVGTEGTEAFF
>TRBV7-2|.|.|TRBJ2-5
TGTGCCAGCAGCTCCATACACTTACGAGGGGAGACCCAGTACTTC
CASSSIHLRGETQYF
>TRBV12-3/TRBV12-4|.|.|TRBJ1-2
TGTGCCAGCATCCTGGGCGGTGGCTACACCTTC
CASILGGGYTF
>TRBV6-5|.|.|TRBJ1-1
TGTGCCAGCAGCCCAACAGTGAACACTGAAGCTTTCTTT
CASSPTVNTEAFF
>TRBV18|.|.|TRBJ2-1
TGTGCCAGCTCCCTTCTGGATCTGGGTGAGCAGTTCTTC
CASSLLDLGEQFF
>TRBV6-5|.|TRBD1|TRBJ2-7
TGTGCCAGCAGTCCCGGGACAGGGGGCTCCTACGAGCAGTACTTC
CASSPGTGGSYEQYF
>TRBV10-2|.|TRBD1|TRBJ2-1
TGCGCCAGCAGGGACGGACAGGGGAACAATGAGCAGTTCTTC
CASRDGQGNNEQFF
>TRBV10-3|.|.|TRBJ2-7
TGTGCCATCAGTGGGTACCCGTCCTACGAGCAGTACTTC
CAISGYPSYEQYF